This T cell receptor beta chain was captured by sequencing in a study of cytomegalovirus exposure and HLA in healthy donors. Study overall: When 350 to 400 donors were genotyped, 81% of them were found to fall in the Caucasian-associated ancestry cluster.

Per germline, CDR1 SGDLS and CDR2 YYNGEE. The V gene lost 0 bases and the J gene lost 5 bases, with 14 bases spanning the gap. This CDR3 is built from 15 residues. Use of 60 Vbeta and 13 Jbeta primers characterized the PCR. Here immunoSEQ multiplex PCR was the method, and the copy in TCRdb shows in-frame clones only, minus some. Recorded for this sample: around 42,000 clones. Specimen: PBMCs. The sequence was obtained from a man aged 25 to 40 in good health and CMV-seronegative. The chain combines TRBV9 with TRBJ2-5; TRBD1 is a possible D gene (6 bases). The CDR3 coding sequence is TGTGCCAGCAGCGTAGGGACAGTATTTGGTGAGACCCAGTACTTC. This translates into CASSVGTVFGETQYF.